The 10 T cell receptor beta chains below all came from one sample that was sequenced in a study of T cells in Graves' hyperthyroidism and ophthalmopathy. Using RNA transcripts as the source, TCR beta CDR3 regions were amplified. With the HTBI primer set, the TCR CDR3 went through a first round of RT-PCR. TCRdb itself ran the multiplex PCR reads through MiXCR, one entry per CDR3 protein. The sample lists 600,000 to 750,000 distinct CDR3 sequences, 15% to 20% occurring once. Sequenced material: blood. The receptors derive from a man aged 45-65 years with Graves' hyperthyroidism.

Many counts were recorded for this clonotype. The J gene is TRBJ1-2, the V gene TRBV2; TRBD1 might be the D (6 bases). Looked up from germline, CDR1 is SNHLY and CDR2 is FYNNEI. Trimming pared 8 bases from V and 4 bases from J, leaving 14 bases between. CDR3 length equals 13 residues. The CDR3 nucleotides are TGTGCCAGCGAGTTAAGGGGGGCCTATGGCTACACCTTC. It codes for CASELRGAYGYTF.

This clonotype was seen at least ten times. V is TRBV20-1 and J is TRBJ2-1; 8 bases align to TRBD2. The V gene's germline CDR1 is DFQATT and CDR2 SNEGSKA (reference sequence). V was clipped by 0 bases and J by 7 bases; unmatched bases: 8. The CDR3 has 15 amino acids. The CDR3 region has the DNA TGCAGTGCTAGAGACTCGACCGGGACTAGGAATGAGCAGTTCTTC. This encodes CSARDSTGTRNEQFF.

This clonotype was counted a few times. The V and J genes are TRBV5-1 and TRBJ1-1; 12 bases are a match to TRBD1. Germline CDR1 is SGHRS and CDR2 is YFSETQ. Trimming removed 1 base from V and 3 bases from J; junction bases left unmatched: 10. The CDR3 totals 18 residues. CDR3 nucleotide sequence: TGCGCCAGCAGCTTGCGGGGACAGGGGGCTGCGCGGGACACTGAAGCTTTCTTT. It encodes CASSLRGQGAARDTEAFF.

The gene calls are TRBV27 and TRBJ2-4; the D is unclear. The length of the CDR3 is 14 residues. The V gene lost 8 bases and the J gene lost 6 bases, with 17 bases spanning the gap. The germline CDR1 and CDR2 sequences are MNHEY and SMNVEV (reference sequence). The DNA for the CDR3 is TGTGCCAGCCGTCCGATTGAGCTCGCAAACATTCAGTACTTC. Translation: CASRPIELANIQYF.

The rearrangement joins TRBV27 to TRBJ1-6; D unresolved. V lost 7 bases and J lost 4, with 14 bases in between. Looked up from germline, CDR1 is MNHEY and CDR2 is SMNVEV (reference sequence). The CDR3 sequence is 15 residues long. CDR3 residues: CASTFSGRYNSPLHF. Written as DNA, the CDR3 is TGTGCCAGCACTTTCTCGGGGAGATATAATTCACCCCTCCACTTT.

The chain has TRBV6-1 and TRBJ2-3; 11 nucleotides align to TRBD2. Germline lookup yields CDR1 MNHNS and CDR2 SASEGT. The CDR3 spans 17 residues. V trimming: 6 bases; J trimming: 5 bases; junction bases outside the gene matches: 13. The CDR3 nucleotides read TGTGCCAGCAGGGATCTTAGCGGGAGGGCCGAAGGAGATACGCAGTATTTT. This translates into CASRDLSGRAEGDTQYF.

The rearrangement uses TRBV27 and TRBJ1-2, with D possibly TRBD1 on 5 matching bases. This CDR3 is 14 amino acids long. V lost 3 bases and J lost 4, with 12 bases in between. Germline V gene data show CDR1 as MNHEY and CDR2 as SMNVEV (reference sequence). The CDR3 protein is CASSFGQGLYGYTF. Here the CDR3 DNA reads TGTGCCAGCAGTTTTGGTCAGGGCCTCTATGGCTACACCTTC.

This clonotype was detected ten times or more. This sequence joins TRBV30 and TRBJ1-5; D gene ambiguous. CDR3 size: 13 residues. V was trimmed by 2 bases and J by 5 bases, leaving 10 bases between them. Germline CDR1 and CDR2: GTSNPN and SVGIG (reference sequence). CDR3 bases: TGTGCCTGGAGTTTAGTACGAGATCAGCCCCAGCATTTT. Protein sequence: CAWSLVRDQPQHF.

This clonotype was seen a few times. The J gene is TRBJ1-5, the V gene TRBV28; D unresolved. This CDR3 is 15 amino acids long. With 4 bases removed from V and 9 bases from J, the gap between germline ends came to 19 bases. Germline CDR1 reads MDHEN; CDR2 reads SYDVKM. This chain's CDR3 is CASSSYTSPPRPQHF. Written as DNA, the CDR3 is TGTGCCAGCAGTTCTTATACCAGCCCCCCCCGGCCCCAGCATTTT. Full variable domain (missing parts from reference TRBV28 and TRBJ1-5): DVKVTQSSRYLVKRTGEKVFLECVQDMDHENMFWYRQDPGLGLRLIYFSYDVKMKEKGDIPEGYSVSREKKERFSLILESASTNQTSMYLCASSSYTSPPRPQHFGDGTRLSIL.

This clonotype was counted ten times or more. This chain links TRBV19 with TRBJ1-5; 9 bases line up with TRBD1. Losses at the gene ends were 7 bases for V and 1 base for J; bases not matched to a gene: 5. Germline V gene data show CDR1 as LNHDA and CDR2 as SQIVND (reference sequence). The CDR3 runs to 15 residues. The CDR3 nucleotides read TGTGCCAGTACTCCGACAGGGGGGAGCAATCAGCCCCAGCATTTT. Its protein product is CASTPTGGSNQPQHF.